This T cell receptor beta chain stems from a study of CXCR3-negative and CXCR3-positive naive CD8 T cells. Study results and limitations: CXCR3-positive naive cells carried more hydrophobic TRB CDR3s than CXCR3-negative naive cells did.

On this clonotype: The antigen is undetermined.

5' RACE that incorporated UMI labels was used to prepare the TRB cDNA libraries. After re-calling the 5' RACE reads, TCRdb lists one entry per CDR3 protein, DNA absent. The sample totals 90,000 to 100,000 distinct CDR3 sequences. CDR3 size: 13 residues. Germline V gene sequence: CDR1 MNHEY, CDR2 SMNVEV (reference sequence). V is TRBV27 and J is TRBJ2-7; checking the TCRdb D call of TRBD1 is not possible without DNA. The sample was naive CXCR3+ CD8+ T cells from blood. Subset noted: CD45RO-CCR7+CD27+CD95- naive CD8+ T cells expressing CXCR3 (TNR3+). The TCR sequence derives from a human donor in good health. Some clones in this sample may be carry-over from other donors' samples. The CDR3 sequence: CASSWEGGYEQYF.